Each of the 21 T cell receptor beta chains below was sequenced from the same sample in a study of T cells expressing NK-cell markers. TCRdb processed the 5' RACE reads again and assigns one entry to each CDR3 protein, with no DNA. Found here are some 450,000 distinct CDR3 sequences; the top ten clones hold 6% to 9.5%. Source material: blood T cells: a sorted CD56 or NKG2C T cell subset, CD4+ or CD8+ T cells, or bulk PBMC T cells (not recorded which). Receptors originate from a woman between 18 and 69 years old in good health.

The genes are TRBV7-2 and TRBJ1-2. Germline V gives CDR1 SGHTA, CDR2 FQGNSA. The CDR3 spans 13 residues. CDR3 region: CASSSHPDYGYTF.

The chain uses TRBV6-1 and TRBJ2-7; TCRdb lists TRBD2, though no DNA is available to test this call. This CDR3 has 13 residues. In germline, CDR1 is MNHNS, CDR2 SASEGT. CDR3 sequence reads: CASRDAGGPEQYF.

The genes are TRBV6-4 and TRBJ2-1; with no DNA, the TCRdb D assignment of TRBD2 cannot be verified. The CDR3 has 16 amino acids. CDR1 MRHNA and CDR2 SNTAGT come from the germline V gene. The CDR3 is CASSDSGLAAYNEQFF.

J is TRBJ1-1 and V is TRBV7-3; the TRBD1 assignment by TCRdb is unverifiable without DNA. Germline values: CDR1 SGHTA, CDR2 FQGTGA. The CDR3 length is 14 residues. The CDR3 sequence: CASSLTPGVTEAFF. Drawing the rest from reference TRBV7-3 and TRBJ1-1, the complete variable domain is GAGVSQTPSNKVTEKGKYVELRCDPISGHTALYWYRQSLGQGPEFLIYFQGTGAADDSGLPNDRFFAVRPEGSVSTLKIQRTERGDSAVYLCASSLTPGVTEAFFGQGTRLTVV.

The rearrangement uses TRBV7-9 and TRBJ1-1. CDR1 and CDR2 (germline): SEHNR, FQNEAQ (reference sequence). The CDR3 extends over 14 amino acids. CDR3 region: CASSFQGPYTEAFF.

The chain employs TRBV6-5 and TRBJ2-2. Germline V gene data show CDR1 as MNHEY and CDR2 as SVGAGI. The CDR3 totals 13 residues. CDR3 loop: CASSYSTPGELFF.

The chain employs TRBV7-9 and TRBJ1-4. Germline loops: CDR1 SEHNR, CDR2 FQNEAQ (reference sequence). This CDR3 region has 14 residues. The CDR3 sequence: CASSLLSPDEKLFF.

V is TRBV6-1 and J is TRBJ1-1; the D gene TCRdb calls, TRBD1, cannot be checked with no DNA. This CDR3 has 14 residues. CDR1 is MNHNS, CDR2 SASEGT, per germline. CDR3 sequence: CASSGQGMNTEAFF.

This chain connects TRBV18 to TRBJ2-7; TCRdb gives TRBD2 as the D gene, but with no DNA this cannot be confirmed. Germline lookup yields CDR1 KGHSH and CDR2 LQKENI. This CDR3 contains 17 residues. CDR3 loop: CASSKTSGRAVGYEQYF. Full variable domain (remainder filled in from reference TRBV18 and TRBJ2-7): NAGVMQNPRHLVRRRGQEARLRCSPMKGHSHVYWYRQLPEEGLKFMVYLQKENIIDESGMPKERFSAEFPKEGPSILRIQQVVRGDSAAYFCASSKTSGRAVGYEQYFGPGTRLTVT.

This chain's CDR3 is CSASLAGLIYNEQFF. V and J are TRBV20-1 and TRBJ2-1; TCRdb's assignment of TRBD2 cannot be checked, as there is no DNA. The germline gives CDR1 DFQATT, CDR2 SNEGSKA (reference sequence). The CDR3 is 15 residues long.

The chain employs TRBV7-6 and TRBJ2-5. Germline CDR1 is SGHVS and CDR2 is FNYEAQ. This CDR3 has 13 residues. CDR3 residues: CASSLLDRETQYF.

This chain connects TRBV20-1 to TRBJ2-1; TCRdb selects TRBD2, and the lack of DNA leaves this call unchecked. Germline V lookup: CDR1 DFQATT, CDR2 SNEGSKA (reference sequence). The length of the CDR3 is 13 residues. CDR3 protein: CSARVSGRAEQFF.

This rearrangement joins TRBV20-1 to TRBJ2-3; TCRdb proposes TRBD1, but this gene call is untestable without DNA. The CDR3 is 15 amino acids. CDR1 and CDR2 (germline): DFQATT, SNEGSKA (reference sequence). CDR3: CSARARGPDTDTQYF.

The chain is built from TRBV5-5 and TRBJ1-1. The length of the CDR3 is 13 residues. The germline V gene has CDR1 SGHKS and CDR2 YYEKEE (reference sequence). CDR3 residues: CASSNAGGTEAFF. Full variable domain (remainder filled in from reference TRBV5-5 and TRBJ1-1): DAGVTQSPTHLIKTRGQQVTLRCSPISGHKSVSWYQQVLGQGPQFIFQYYEKEERGRGNFPDRFSARQFPNYSSELNVNALLLGDSALYLCASSNAGGTEAFFGQGTRLTVV.

This chain joins TRBV29-1 and TRBJ2-7. The CDR3 covers 14 residues. The V gene's germline CDR1 is SQVTM and CDR2 ANQGSEA. CDR3 region: CSVAQNRATYEQYF.

This rearrangement joins TRBV7-6 to TRBJ1-6; TCRdb picks TRBD1, but there is no DNA to check that call. Looked up from germline, CDR1 is SGHVS and CDR2 is FNYEAQ. This CDR3 has 15 amino acids. CDR3 sequence: CASSLADRVVSPLHF.

The chain employs TRBV10-2 and TRBJ2-1; the D call of TRBD1 rests on TCRdb alone, since no DNA is present to check it. The CDR3 spans 12 residues. Looked up from germline, CDR1 is WSHSY and CDR2 is SAAADI. The CDR3: CASSDPLGPQFF.

The chain couples TRBV7-2 to TRBJ1-6; lacking DNA, the TRBD1 call made by TCRdb goes unchecked. The CDR3 length is 13 residues. CDR1 is SGHTA, CDR2 FQGNSA, per germline. The CDR3 loop reads CASSVQQDSPLHF. The variable domain in full, with the rest retrieved from reference TRBV7-2 and TRBJ1-6, is GAGVSQSPSNKVTEKGKDVELRCDPISGHTALYWYRQSLGQGLEFLIYFQGNSAPDKSGLPSDRFSAERTGGSVSTLTIQRTQQEDSAVYLCASSVQQDSPLHFGNGTRLTVT.

The chain has TRBV21-1 and TRBJ2-2; the D call of TRBD2 rests on TCRdb alone, since no DNA is present to check it. TRBV21-1 is a pseudogene locus. The CDR3 consists of 16 residues. CDR3 loop: CATQAWQGVDTGELFF.

The CDR3 loop is CASSFTGTGGGTEAFF. This chain connects TRBV7-2 to TRBJ1-1; TCRdb picks TRBD1, but there is no DNA to check that call. This CDR3 contains 16 residues. Germline V lookup: CDR1 SGHTA, CDR2 FQGNSA.

V usage is TRBV12-3 or TRBV12-4 and J usage is TRBJ2-6. This CDR3 contains 15 residues. This CDR3 reads CASSNRISGANVLTF.